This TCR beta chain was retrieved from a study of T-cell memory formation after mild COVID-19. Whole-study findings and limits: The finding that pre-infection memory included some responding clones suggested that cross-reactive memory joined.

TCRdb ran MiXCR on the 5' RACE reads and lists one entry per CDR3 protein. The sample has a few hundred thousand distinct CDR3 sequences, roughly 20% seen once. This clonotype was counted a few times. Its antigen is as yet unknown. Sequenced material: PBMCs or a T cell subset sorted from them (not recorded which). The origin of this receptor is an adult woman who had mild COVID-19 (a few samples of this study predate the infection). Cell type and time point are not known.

The CDR3 DNA reads as TGTGCCACCAGTGACCATCGGACAGGGGGAAACTTAGCCGGGGAGCTGTTTTTT. Encoded protein: CATSDHRTGGNLAGELFF. The chain links TRBV24-1 to TRBJ2-2; 10 bases map to TRBD1. The CDR3 contains 18 residues. Germline CDR1 and CDR2: KGHDR and SFDVKD. The V segment lost 4 bases and the J segment 6 bases; nucleotides outside the gene matches: 13.